The 10 T cell receptor beta chains below come from one sample, sequenced in a study of T cell responses to AZD1222 COVID-19 vaccine. Some clones are missing from TCRdb's copy, which holds only in-frame ones; the method was immunoSEQ multiplex PCR. The sample shows some 200,000 clones, roughly 90% of them seen only once. Sequenced material: peripheral blood, taken 28 days after the second AZD1222 dose. The receptor source for this set is an adult who received the AZD1222 COVID-19 vaccine.

The genes are TRBV28 and TRBJ2-7; 8 bases align to TRBD1. Trimming at V came to 5 bases and at J to 8 bases, leaving 8 bases not matched to a gene. The CDR3 length is 13 residues. Germline V gene data show CDR1 as MDHEN and CDR2 as SYDVKM. The CDR3 nucleotides are TGTGCCAGCAGTAGCACCGGGACAGGAAAGCAGTACTTC. It yields the protein CASSSTGTGKQYF.

V gene TRBV28 combines with J gene TRBJ1-2, with 8 bases that match TRBD1. The CDR3 runs to 13 residues. CDR1 MDHEN and CDR2 SYDVKM come from the germline V gene. V lost 2 bases, J lost 5 bases, and 1 base stayed unmatched. In DNA form, the CDR3 reads TGTGCCAGCAGTTTAGGACAGGGTTATGGCTACACCTTC. Protein: CASSLGQGYGYTF.

J is TRBJ1-2 and V is TRBV3-1 (or the pseudogene TRBV3-2); 9 bases agree with TRBD1. Germline loops: CDR1 LGHDT, CDR2 YNNKEL (reference sequence). The CDR3 consists of 14 residues. V shed 6 bases, J shed 2 bases, and the junction held 4 bases outside the gene matches. CDR3 region: CASRRQGGNYGYTF. DNA of the CDR3: TGTGCCAGCAGGCGACAGGGGGGAAACTATGGCTACACCTTC.

This rearrangement joins TRBV5-1 to TRBJ2-3; 8 bases line up with TRBD2. CDR1 is SGHRS, CDR2 YFSETQ, per germline. V lost 4 bases, J lost 2 bases, and 3 bases stayed unmatched. The CDR3 is 14 amino acids. The CDR3 region is CASSAGLDTDTQYF. The CDR3 DNA sequence: TGCGCCAGCAGCGCGGGACTAGACACAGATACGCAGTATTTT.

The chain carries TRBV6-6 and TRBJ1-4; D is possibly TRBD1 (6 bases). The germline CDR1 and CDR2 sequences are MNHNY and SVGAGI (reference sequence). The CDR3 is 14 residues long. V lost 8 bases to trimming and J lost 10 bases, with 20 bases between them. The DNA of the CDR3 is TGTGCCAGCGAAATGGGGGGGCTTAGGGGAAAACTGTTTTTT. It is translated as CASEMGGLRGKLFF.

This sequence joins TRBV5-8 and TRBJ2-7; 7 bases line up with TRBD1. From germline, CDR1 is SGHTS and CDR2 YDEGEE. The V gene end was trimmed by 4 bases and the J gene end by 4 bases; junction bases not matched to a gene: 14. The CDR3 sequence is 16 residues long. The CDR3 is CASSHITTGERYEQYF. The CDR3 DNA follows: TGTGCCAGCAGCCACATCACAACAGGGGAGAGGTACGAGCAGTACTTC. The complete variable domain, with remaining parts taken from reference TRBV5-8 and TRBJ2-7, reads EAGVTQSPTHLIKTRGQQATLRCSPISGHTSVYWYQQALGLGLQFLLWYDEGEERNRGNFPPRFSGRQFPNYSSELNVNALELEDSALYLCASSHITTGERYEQYFGPGTRLTVT.

The chain combines TRBV5-4 with TRBJ2-7, with TRBD2 as a possible D gene (5 bases). Germline V gives CDR1 SGHNT, CDR2 YYREEE (reference sequence). The V end lost 3 bases, the J end lost 6 bases, and 13 bases lay between the germline ends. This CDR3 is 13 amino acids long. The CDR3 DNA is TGTGCCAGCAGCTATGACCCGGCGGGCGAGCAGTACTTC. This sequence encodes CASSYDPAGEQYF.

In its sample, this clone was seen once. This rearrangement joins TRBV9 to TRBJ1-2; D ambiguous. The CDR3 is made up of 14 amino acids. V was shortened by 0 bases and J by 5 bases, with 11 bases between the two germline ends. The germline CDR1 and CDR2 sequences are SGDLS and YYNGEE. CDR3 nucleotide sequence: TGTGCCAGCAGCGTAGAGAACAGTCATTATGGCTACACCTTC. It yields the protein CASSVENSHYGYTF. Supplemented by reference TRBV9 and TRBJ1-2, the full variable domain reads DSGVTQTPKHLITATGQRVTLRCSPRSGDLSVYWYQQSLDQGLQFLIQYYNGEERAKGNILERFSAQQFPDLHSELNLSSLELGDSALYFCASSVENSHYGYTFGSGTRLTVV.

This rearrangement joins TRBV7-8 to TRBJ2-1; no clear D gene. CDR3 length equals 12 residues. CDR1 and CDR2 from the germline V gene are SGHVS and FQNEAQ. V lost 4 bases and J lost 2, with 3 bases in between. The CDR3: CASSSAYNEQFF. The DNA for the CDR3 is TGTGCCAGCAGCTCCGCCTACAATGAGCAGTTCTTC.

The V gene is TRBV5-1, the J gene TRBJ1-1, with 7 bases that match TRBD1. The CDR3 is 15 residues long. V shed 7 bases, J shed 4 bases, and the junction held 13 bases outside the gene matches. CDR1 is SGHRS, CDR2 YFSETQ, per germline. In DNA form, the CDR3 reads TGCGCCAGCGGAAAGGGGGCGTTTACGATCACTGAAGCTTTCTTT. Its protein product is CASGKGAFTITEAFF.